Here is one T cell receptor beta chain with its context. Its target is not known. Germline CDR1 reads SGDLS; CDR2 reads YYNGEE. V was shortened by 1 base and J by 8 bases, with 16 bases between the two germline ends. This CDR3 region has 15 residues. These data are taken from a study of shared clonotypes between healthy human individuals. The overall study: Donors, aged 18 to 49, were a couple of women and a few men. Broader study findings: Rarefaction indicated that sorted-subset sequencing remained incomplete although depth was large. The researchers took only blood, and tissue repertoires probably look different.

TCRdb's table, derived via immunoSEQ multiplex PCR, lists solely in-frame clones and lacks some. The sample shows around 1,100,000 clones, approximately 77% of them seen only once. Recent vaccinations or acute infections were absent in the healthy HIV-negative adult donors. This TCR came from a man aged 18 to 35 in good health. Some clones in this sample may be carry-over from other donors' samples. J is TRBJ2-1 and V is TRBV9, with D possibly matching TRBD1 (5 bases). Sequenced material: memory CD4+ T cells from PBMCs. Sample subset: CD45RA-negative fraction. The CDR3 coding sequence is TGTGCCAGCAGCGTAACGCTGGGGCGATACGATGAGCAGTTCTTC. Translation gives CASSVTLGRYDEQFF.